The 28 T cell receptor beta chains in this list originate from one sample, sequenced in a study of blood T cell repertoires in COVID-19. Here immunoSEQ multiplex PCR was the method, and the copy in TCRdb shows in-frame clones only, minus some. The table lists around 430,000 clones, about 87% of them singletons. The sample was peripheral blood. These receptors were taken from a woman between 45 and 60 years old with COVID-19, enrolled during active disease.

This CDR3 is CASSSRDRGGEKLFF. The CDR3 DNA sequence: TGTGCCAGTAGTTCCCGGGACAGGGGAGGAGAAAAACTGTTTTTT. V and J are TRBV19 and TRBJ1-4; 10 bases match TRBD1. Unmatched junction bases numbered 8, after V lost 5 bases and J lost 8 bases. The germline gives CDR1 LNHDA, CDR2 SQIVND (reference sequence). This CDR3 spans 15 amino acids.

This clone was seen only once. The V gene is TRBV5-1, the J gene TRBJ2-7, with TRBD1 matching 11 bases. CDR1 is SGHRS, CDR2 YFSETQ, per germline. This CDR3 has 15 residues. The V gene end was trimmed by 2 bases and the J gene end by 5 bases; junction bases not matched to a gene: 6. For the CDR3, the DNA is TGCGCCAGCAGCTTACTCGGGACAGGGGGAAACGAGCAGTACTTC. Its translation is CASSLLGTGGNEQYF.

The rearrangement joins TRBV9 to TRBJ2-6, with D tentatively TRBD2 (5 bases). CDR3 size: 16 residues. Looked up from germline, CDR1 is SGDLS and CDR2 is YYNGEE. Trimming removed 0 bases from V and 2 bases from J, with 9 bases in between. The chain's CDR3 is CASSVESGTGANVLTF. In DNA, the CDR3 is TGTGCCAGCAGCGTAGAATCGGGGACTGGGGCCAACGTCCTGACTTTC. The variable domain in full, completed from reference TRBV9 and TRBJ2-6, reads DSGVTQTPKHLITATGQRVTLRCSPRSGDLSVYWYQQSLDQGLQFLIQYYNGEERAKGNILERFSAQQFPDLHSELNLSSLELGDSALYFCASSVESGTGANVLTFGAGSRLTVL.

This clone has a single count. The V gene is TRBV7-3, the J gene TRBJ1-5; the D is unclear. Trimming cost V 0 bases and J 7 bases, with 13 bases left between them. Germline V CDR1 and CDR2: SGHTA, FQGTGA. The CDR3 consists of 15 residues. The CDR3 bases are TGTGCCAGCAGCTTAACGGTCGGAGAGGAACAGCCCCAGCATTTT. Translation gives CASSLTVGEEQPQHF.

The genes are TRBV5-8 and TRBJ2-1; D is possibly TRBD2 (6 bases). The CDR3 length is 12 residues. V dropped 4 bases and J dropped 12 bases, with 14 bases sitting between them. Germline V CDR1 and CDR2: SGHTS, YDEGEE. The CDR3 DNA sequence: TGTGCCAGCAGCCGCTGGGACTCCGGGCAGTTCTTC. Amino acids: CASSRWDSGQFF.

This clone was observed a handful of times. The V call is TRBV11-3, the J call TRBJ2-1; no reliable D call. Germline CDR1 is SGHNT and CDR2 is YENEEA. The V and J ends lost 5 bases and 6 bases respectively, with 5 bases between them. The CDR3 covers 11 residues. In nucleotides, the CDR3 is TGTGCCAGCAGCCGTAGCAATGAGCAGTTCTTC. Its protein is CASSRSNEQFF.

J is TRBJ1-1 and V is TRBV29-1; D is uncertain. Germline loops: CDR1 SQVTM, CDR2 ANQGSEA. V lost 7 bases and J 3 bases, leaving 9 bases between the germline ends. The CDR3 is made up of 11 amino acids. The CDR3 DNA reads TGCAGCGGCACAATCGACACTGAAGCTTTCTTT. Protein: CSGTIDTEAFF.

The chain uses TRBV5-7 and TRBJ2-7, with TRBD2 as a possible D gene (5 bases). TRBV5-7 is given ORF status, its function remaining uncertain. Trimming took off 1 base at V and 4 bases at J, with 15 bases between the two ends. The CDR3 extends over 15 amino acids. For the CDR3, the DNA is TGTGCCAGCAGCTTGTGGTGCGGGTTGTCATACGAGCAGTACTTC. It translates to CASSLWCGLSYEQYF.

The V and J genes are TRBV29-1 and TRBJ1-1; maybe TRBD1 (5 bases). V gave up 7 bases and J gave up 1 base, with 13 bases separating them. Looked up from germline, CDR1 is SQVTM and CDR2 is ANQGSEA. The CDR3 has 13 amino acids. CDR3 DNA sequence: TGCAGCGCCCAGGACGGGGGGAACACTGAAGCTTTCTTT. Amino acids: CSAQDGGNTEAFF.

This chain uses TRBV25-1 with TRBJ2-1; D remains unclear. Germline CDR1 and CDR2: MGHDK and SYGVNS. V was pared by 7 bases and J by 5 bases, with 15 bases between. The CDR3 totals 14 residues. This CDR3 reads CASTPPGPHNEQFF. The CDR3 DNA is TGTGCCAGCACCCCACCCGGTCCCCACAATGAGCAGTTCTTC.

The CDR3 protein is CASTQEGGRSEQYF. Written as DNA, the CDR3 is TGTGCCAGCACTCAGGAGGGAGGGAGAAGCGAGCAGTACTTC. This chain connects TRBV3-1 (or the pseudogene TRBV3-2) to TRBJ2-7, with TRBD2 matching 7 bases. This CDR3 has 14 residues. V dropped 7 bases and J dropped 6; count of bases not matched to a gene: 12. Germline V lookup: CDR1 LGHDT, CDR2 YNNKEL (reference sequence).

This clone has a single count. The rearrangement uses TRBV11-1 and TRBJ2-7; maybe TRBD1 (5 bases). From germline, CDR1 is SGHAT and CDR2 FQDESV (reference sequence). The V and J ends lost 5 bases and 3 bases respectively, with 17 bases between them. The CDR3 is 15 amino acids. The CDR3 here is CASSPSGSSFYEQYF. Here the CDR3 DNA reads TGTGCCAGCAGCCCCTCAGGGTCGTCTTTCTACGAGCAGTACTTC. Using reference TRBV11-1 and TRBJ2-7 for the parts outside the CDR3, the full variable domain is EAEVAQSPRYKITEKSQAVAFWCDPISGHATLYWYRQILGQGPELLVQFQDESVVDDSQLPKDRFSAERLKGVDSTLKIQPAELGDSAMYLCASSPSGSSFYEQYFGPGTRLTVT.

CDR3 region: CASSELEGFNQPQHF. The CDR3 nucleotides read TGTGCCAGCAGTGAATTGGAGGGTTTCAATCAGCCCCAGCATTTT. The gene calls are TRBV25-1 and TRBJ1-5; D call uncertain. Germline V gene data show CDR1 as MGHDK and CDR2 as SYGVNS. Deletions cut 1 base from V and 3 bases from J, with 10 bases between. CDR3 length: 15 residues.

This clone was counted between two and nine times. This chain connects TRBV28 to TRBJ2-1; TRBD2 might be the D (5 bases). Trimming left V 6 bases short and J 7 bases short, with 10 bases between. Germline CDR1 MDHEN, CDR2 SYDVKM. The CDR3 is 12 amino acids. This chain's CDR3 is CASRSGRNEQFF. The CDR3 DNA reads TGTGCCAGCAGGAGCGGAAGGAATGAGCAGTTCTTC.

The chain combines TRBV19 with TRBJ1-2; 11 nucleotides match TRBD1. The trim removed 5 bases at V and 4 bases at J, leaving 3 bases unmatched. Germline-derived CDR1 and CDR2 are LNHDA and SQIVND (reference sequence). This CDR3 has 14 amino acids. This CDR3 is CASSPGQGAYGYTF. Written as DNA, the CDR3 is TGTGCCAGTAGTCCTGGACAGGGGGCCTATGGCTACACCTTC.

The rearrangement links TRBV7-9 to TRBJ1-1; a weak D match, TRBD1 (5 bases). V was trimmed by 2 bases and J by 8 bases, leaving 15 bases between them. In germline, CDR1 is SEHNR, CDR2 FQNEAQ (reference sequence). The CDR3 spans 14 residues. The CDR3 region has the DNA TGTGCCAGCAGCTTACCTCCCGGGACTCCCGAAGCTTTCTTT. Translating gives CASSLPPGTPEAFF.

Notes on this clone: Other DNA sequences from this sample encode an identical CDR3 as well. J is TRBJ1-1 and V is TRBV11-2; D is undetermined. The V end was cut by 1 base, the J end by 3 bases, with 6 bases between. The CDR3 has 13 amino acids. Per the germline V gene, CDR1 is SGHAT and CDR2 is FQNNGV. The CDR3 coding sequence is TGTGCCAGCAGCTTAGGGGCTGACACTGAAGCTTTCTTT. Its protein product is CASSLGADTEAFF.

This clone was seen only a few times. V gene TRBV2 combines with J gene TRBJ1-2; 7 nucleotides align to TRBD1. The CDR3 is 13 residues long. The trim removed 2 bases at V and 8 bases at J, leaving 5 bases unmatched. Germline-derived CDR1 and CDR2 are SNHLY and FYNNEI. CDR3 protein: CASSEMTGRGYTF. The DNA of the CDR3 is TGTGCCAGCAGTGAAATGACAGGGAGAGGCTACACCTTC.

J is TRBJ2-1 and V is TRBV27, with 7 bases identical to TRBD2. Per germline, CDR1 MNHEY and CDR2 SMNVEV (reference sequence). Trimming at V came to 3 bases and at J to 5 bases, leaving 1 base not matched to a gene. CDR3 length equals 13 residues. The CDR3 protein is CASSFREDNEQFF. The DNA for the CDR3 is TGTGCCAGCAGTTTCCGGGAGGACAATGAGCAGTTCTTC.

The gene calls are TRBV27 and TRBJ1-2; TRBD1 aligns across 9 bases. V lost 4 bases to trimming and J lost 8 bases; unmatched junction nucleotides: 8. The CDR3 extends over 14 amino acids. Germline assignment: CDR1 MNHEY and CDR2 SMNVEV (reference sequence). CDR3 loop: CASSSGTGRSGYTF. CDR3 DNA sequence: TGTGCCAGCAGTTCCGGGACAGGGCGCTCCGGCTACACCTTC.

This chain uses TRBV27 with TRBJ1-2, with no clear D. The CDR3 runs 13 residues. The germline gives CDR1 MNHEY, CDR2 SMNVEV (reference sequence). The V end lost 7 bases, the J end lost 7 bases, and 16 bases lay between the germline ends. The CDR3 sequence is CASNTMEGGGYTF. The DNA of the CDR3 is TGTGCCAGCAACACAATGGAGGGTGGTGGCTACACCTTC.

This rearrangement joins TRBV9 to TRBJ1-2; 8 nucleotides match TRBD1. Germline CDR1 is SGDLS and CDR2 is YYNGEE. Unmatched junction bases numbered 6, after V lost 4 bases and J lost 1 base. The CDR3 length is 15 residues. Here the CDR3 reads CASSPQTGVNYGYTF. The CDR3, as DNA: TGTGCCAGCAGCCCCCAGACAGGGGTTAACTATGGCTACACCTTC. The full variable domain, with the rest looked up from reference TRBV9 and TRBJ1-2, is DSGVTQTPKHLITATGQRVTLRCSPRSGDLSVYWYQQSLDQGLQFLIQYYNGEERAKGNILERFSAQQFPDLHSELNLSSLELGDSALYFCASSPQTGVNYGYTFGSGTRLTVV.

V usage is TRBV5-1 and J usage is TRBJ1-2, with TRBD1 as a possible D gene (6 bases). Germline V gene lookup returns CDR1 SGHRS and CDR2 YFSETQ. The V end was cut by 2 bases, the J end by 0 bases, with 11 bases between. The CDR3 loop spans 15 amino acids. The CDR3 bases are TGCGCCAGCAGCTTAGGGGGGGAGACTAACTATGGCTACACCTTC. Encoded protein: CASSLGGETNYGYTF.

The CDR3 region is CASSVVGGPVGEQFF. As DNA, the CDR3 is TGTGCCAGCAGCGTTGTGGGGGGGCCTGTTGGTGAGCAGTTCTTC. The chain carries TRBV9 and TRBJ2-1, with a tentative D call TRBD2 (7 bases). The V gene lost 2 bases and the J gene lost 9 bases, with 18 bases spanning the gap. CDR1 is SGDLS and CDR2 is YYNGEE in the germline V gene. The CDR3 runs 15 residues.

The rearrangement joins TRBV14 to TRBJ2-3; D remains unclear. The germline V and J ends were trimmed by 1 base and 6 bases, with 8 bases remaining between them. Looked up from germline, CDR1 is SGHDN and CDR2 is FVKESK. This CDR3 has 13 residues. In DNA, the CDR3 is TGTGCCAGCAGCCAAGGATCAGGTGATACGCAGTATTTT. It translates to CASSQGSGDTQYF.

In the case of this clone: One junction end does not reproduce the germline sequence, and a read error may be involved. V and J are TRBV20-1 and TRBJ2-3; D ambiguous. CDR3 length equals 11 residues. The germline gives CDR1 DFQATT, CDR2 SNEGSKA (reference sequence). CDR3 in DNA: TGCAGTGCCACACGCACGGATACGCAGTATTTT. Translating gives CSATRTDTQYF.

The genes are TRBV6-5 and TRBJ2-7, with 10 bases aligning to TRBD1. V was pared by 11 bases and J by 7 bases, with 11 bases of the junction left unmatched. The V gene's germline CDR1 is MNHEY and CDR2 SVGAGI. The CDR3 extends over 13 amino acids. The CDR3 loop reads CASRLGTGDEQYF. CDR3 nucleotides: TGTGCCTCTCGGCTCGGGACAGGGGATGAGCAGTACTTC.

This chain links TRBV9 with TRBJ2-1; TRBD2 aligns across 8 bases. Looked up from germline, CDR1 is SGDLS and CDR2 is YYNGEE. The CDR3 contains 15 residues. Germline trimming cut 2 bases from V and 5 bases from J; bases unmatched to any gene: 6. CDR3 residues: CASSVSGGGNNEQFF. The CDR3 DNA reads as TGTGCCAGCAGCGTCAGCGGGGGAGGAAACAATGAGCAGTTCTTC.